The present T cell receptor (beta chain) was sequenced within a study of cytomegalovirus exposure and HLA in healthy donors (TCRdb year 2017). Some background on the complete study: An earlier analysis of roughly 610 of the donors reported 250 to 300 Gb of sequence data and 95 million to 130 million unique TCR beta sequences obtained from some 200 million T cells. Across around 400 genotyped donors of the cohort, an average of about 240,000 unique TCR beta nucleotide sequences per donor were sequenced, and roughly a sixth of those sequences were non-productive. Because of strong linkage in the cohort, roughly five DR-DQ haplotypes were treated as single units for association and clustering. An earlier analysis of around 580 of the donors used high-throughput TCR beta sequencing to judge whether each TCR beta V gene segment behaved as functional or pseudogenic. The genetic ancestry cluster associated with self-reported Caucasian donors included 80% to 90% of the roughly 400 genotyped donors. Along with the roughly 670-subject first cohort, a separate validation cohort of more than 90 different subjects was used. Donor age, sex, ethnicity and CMV serostatus were collected together with the repertoire data. Typing coverage differed by locus: A, B, C, DRB1 and DQB1 were typed in about 629-640 donors, DQA1 in about 500, DPA1 in around 580, and DPB1 in 400 to 490. The study profiled the T cell repertoires of hundreds of subjects by immunosequencing and related them to cytomegalovirus serostatus. Both class I and class II loci were covered by HLA typing, at four-digit resolution. A later analysis re-analyzed previously published TCR beta repertoires from hundreds of donors and added high-resolution HLA genotyping to study TCR occurrence patterns. Every repertoire in the discovery cohort had been generated on one and the same sequencing platform. Rather than drawing on any new phenotypic data, the later analysis identified candidate immune exposures from TCR beta sequences and the way those sequences occurred across donors. An early release covering 550 to 650 HLA-typed donors comprised about 310 gigabases of sequencing data and 85 million to 100 million unique TCR sequences. Genome-wide SNP genotypes for about 55% of the roughly 670 donors were used in a later genetic analysis, which treated that subset as a discovery cohort. The study combined high-throughput TCR immunosequencing, statistical association of individual TCRs with disease status, and machine learning to predict cytomegalovirus infection status. The study was designed to test whether signatures of past pathogen exposure could be identified by cataloging public T cell receptors. Paper-wide results and their limitations: A later analysis found that HLA-associated TCR beta chains were more clonally expanded and had lower generation probabilities than equally common non-associated chains. In an earlier analysis of over 550 of the donors, most TCR beta V segments were observed in productive rearrangements about 90% or about 30% of the time, broadly matching IMGT annotations. According to a later analysis, most CMV-associated TCR beta chains appeared to be HLA-restricted, and the HLA associations seemed to be driven largely by CMV exposure. When HLA alleles, especially DR and DQ, strongly co-occurred, attributing TCR associations to individual alleles was difficult. Because some donors lacked HLA typing at each locus, the association tests relied only on the typed subset. This cohort had only TCR beta chains sequenced, and the lack of alpha or paired-chain data limited which features could be detected. Because counts were too low, approximately 15 rarely observed V segments, including chromosome 9 orphons, were excluded from the earlier analysis of several hundred of the donors. A further reported finding was that TCR beta sequences accurately predicted the HLA-A and HLA-B alleles for most subjects in the first cohort. Specific HLA alleles were associated with 15,000 to 20,000 TCR beta sequences at a false discovery rate of 0.05 in a later analysis. Immune exposure information for the cohort was limited to CMV serostatus. Most TCR sequences were seen in very few donors, while some public TCRs were found in many individuals. A cluster of highly shared sequence variants was judged likely to be a technical artifact of the sequencing pipeline. Linkage disequilibrium might explain the correlated functional status among segregating V segments, but an unknown experimental factor could not be excluded. Three of the identified cytomegalovirus-associated TCR beta chains were confirmed in vitro to be specific for cytomegalovirus antigens. A total of some 180 TCR beta chains were listed by the study as associated with cytomegalovirus. Some IMGT-functional V segments, including TRBV6-2 and TRBV6-3, could not be distinguished by the 87-base-pair reads and were therefore excluded. It was suggested by the authors that the approach could potentially be generalized to other disease states and immunological phenotypes. Roughly uniform sequencing depth across donors was assumed in presence/absence analyses, although this assumption may not hold. The classifier was reported to diagnose cytomegalovirus status with high specificity and sensitivity in both the original and validation cohorts. Several of the top co-occurrence clusters appeared to be linked to parvovirus B19, influenza, CMV and Epstein-Barr virus, according to a later analysis. According to a later analysis, TCR association rates differed among HLA loci, with DRB1 alleles showing the most associated TCRs and HLA-C alleles showing the fewest. According to a later genetic analysis, donors in an Asian-associated ancestry cluster had fewer N-insertions in productive TCRs than the approximately 700-donor mean. V-gene and J-gene trimming of TCR beta chains was associated with a missense DCLRE1C variant in a later genetic analysis, and the association was replicated in an independent cohort.

In total, just over 650 healthy bone marrow donors made up the cohort. At the time of sampling, all cohort members were nominally healthy, though unrecorded immune exposures were likely present. The donor tested CMV seronegative and was one of the 352 seronegative cohort members. A peripheral blood sample was provided by each donor, and peripheral blood mononuclear cells were used for TCR beta sequencing. The Qiagen DNeasy Blood Extraction Kit was used to extract genomic DNA from the blood cell samples. With regard to this clone: Its antigen is still unknown. The sample holds no much larger clone one base away, and base qualities are not on file.

The library was built by means of the immunoSEQ multiplex PCR assay. A mixture of 60 forward primers for TCR Vbeta segments and 13 reverse primers for TCR Jbeta segments was used in the multiplex PCR. Amplification of the CDR3 region of rearranged TCR beta genes was performed with a multiplex PCR assay on genomic DNA. On the Illumina HiSeq System, the amplified TCR beta libraries were sequenced as 87-base-pair reads. Processing in the source paper ran as follows. In a later analysis, some 80 million unique TCR beta chains were counted across the approximately 640 repertoires, and roughly 11 million of these chains were shared by at least two donors. Raw reads were error-corrected and collapsed into unique sequences by a nearest-neighbor algorithm in which closely related sequences were merged to remove PCR and sequencing errors. V, D and J gene segments were assigned by aligning CDR3 sequences to IMGT reference sequences. For a sequence to be retained, a match of at least six nucleotides was required to both a V gene segment and a J gene segment. Rearrangements were classified as productive when the CDR3 lacked stop codons and remained in frame with V and J, and all other rearrangements were classified as non-productive. CDR3 was defined by IMGT convention, running from the second conserved V-encoded cysteine to the conserved J-encoded phenylalanine. The earlier analysis of 450 to 750 of the donors excluded any sequence lacking an unambiguous match to a single V gene segment. An earlier analysis of a few hundred of the donors called V segments functional above 56.7% productive rearrangements and segregating when the between-donor standard deviation exceeded 5%. To diagnose cytomegalovirus status from the catalog of TCR beta chain sequences, a statistical classification framework was built. A later analysis assigned V and J genes by comparing TCR nucleotide sequences with IMGT/GENE-DB human TR gene sequences. Using the TCRdist pipeline, a later analysis assigned CDR3 sequences along with most-parsimonious VDJ recombination scenarios. In a later analysis, each TCR beta chain was defined by its CDR3 amino acid sequence together with its V-gene family, and reads without a unique V-gene family were excluded. A later analysis removed 450 to 600 highly shared, low-generation-probability nucleotide sequences to deal with suspected cross-contamination and a sequencing artifact. For each public chain, a later analysis derived a clonal expansion index from normalized ranks of inferred template counts within each repertoire. In a later analysis, generation probabilities were computed with a VDJ recombination model fitted to out-of-frame rearrangements, and the resulting probabilities were checked against IGoR. In a later analysis, hypergeometric tests were used to score TCR-TCR, TCR-HLA and TCR-CMV co-occurrence, with a repertoire-size bias correction applied to TCR pairs. To estimate false discovery rates, a later analysis permuted the HLA or CMV assignments 20 times. In a later analysis, co-occurring TCRs were grouped with DBSCAN, and TCRdist sequence similarity was added when clustering was performed within HLA-allele-positive subsets. Repertoires with fewer than 30,000 or more than 120,000 public chains were left out of co-occurrence clustering, as were a handful of repertoires with anomalous nucleotide sharing. Sourced from immuneACCESS, this table was stored by TCRdb with only in-frame sequences that have V and J called. A share of the clones is absent; for the studies checked, an unresolved V gene accounts for under half, and the remainder has no known explanation. V, J and clone size reflect that table, while D and trimming were determined from the DNA. Across this sample there are about 200,000 clones, with approximately 78% seen only once. The ten largest clones add up to less than 3.5% of the sample.

Reading the germline V gene gives CDR1 MNHEY and CDR2 SVGAGI. The junction shows trimming of 6 bases on V and 10 bases on J, and the gene matches do not reach 7 bases of it. From cysteine to phenylalanine, the CDR3 is 13 amino acids long. Of the read, only the CDR3 DNA is kept; its 39 bases are in frame from base 1. This TCR derives from a woman aged 40-49 years in good health and CMV-seronegative. The rearrangement joined TRBV6-5 to TRBJ2-1; TRBD1 aligns with 9 central bases. The sequenced sample consisted of PBMCs. The sequenced DNA is TGTGCCAGCAGAGGACAGGGGCGCGGCGAGCAGTTCTTC. Translation gives CASRGQGRGEQFF.